These 15 T cell receptor beta chains were all obtained from the same sample, sequenced in a study of cytomegalovirus exposure and HLA in healthy donors. This PCR relied on a set of 60 Vbeta primers and 13 Jbeta primers. Assay used: immunoSEQ multiplex PCR; TCRdb lists only in-frame clones, some missing. The profile shows some 200,000 clones, 8.5% to 10% of them singletons. The sample taken for sequencing was PBMCs. Every receptor here comes from a woman aged 30 to 39 in good health and CMV-seropositive.

The chain combines TRBV30 with TRBJ2-7, with D tentatively TRBD2 (5 bases). The length of the CDR3 is 13 residues. Germline loops: CDR1 GTSNPN, CDR2 SVGIG (reference sequence). The germline V and J ends were trimmed by 4 bases and 3 bases, with 13 bases remaining between them. The DNA for the CDR3 is TGTGCCTGGACCCGTACCGGGATCTACGAGCAGTACTTC. Its translation: CAWTRTGIYEQYF.

This clone was counted only a few times. The chain uses TRBV11-2 and TRBJ1-4; 7 bases agree with TRBD1. The J segment lost 5 bases and the V segment lost 1 base, leaving 10 bases of the junction unmatched. Germline V gives CDR1 SGHAT, CDR2 FQNNGV. This CDR3 region has 17 residues. CDR3 in amino acids: CASSLGRQGWGNEKLFF. CDR3 DNA: TGTGCCAGCAGCTTAGGGAGACAGGGATGGGGAAATGAAAAACTGTTTTTT.

The sample holds a few counts of this clone. The chain combines TRBV6-1 with TRBJ1-2; D ambiguous. The CDR3 has 14 amino acids. Trimming pared 6 bases from V and 0 bases from J, leaving 11 bases between. Germline CDR1 reads MNHNS; CDR2 reads SASEGT. CDR3 sequence reads: CASRNRETNYGYTF. DNA of the CDR3: TGTGCCAGCAGGAACCGGGAGACTAACTATGGCTACACCTTC.

This clone was recorded a few times. V and J are TRBV2 and TRBJ2-7, with 9 bases lining up with TRBD1. This CDR3 has 15 amino acids. The V and J ends lost 2 bases and 4 bases, in that order; junction bases with no gene match: 6. The germline gives CDR1 SNHLY, CDR2 FYNNEI. The CDR3 loop is CASSESGGQGYEQYF. CDR3 nucleotides: TGTGCCAGCAGTGAATCCGGTGGACAGGGGTACGAGCAGTACTTC.

As for this clone: Mismatch with germline at one junction end may stem from a read error. The chain recombines TRBV29-1 with TRBJ1-2; TRBD1 might be the D (5 bases). The CDR3 covers 12 residues. Per germline, CDR1 SQVTM and CDR2 ANQGSEA. The CDR3 spells CSVWRGDYGYPF. DNA for the CDR3: TGCAGCGTTTGGAGGGGTGACTATGGCTACCCCTTC.

In its sample, this clone was seen a few times. This rearrangement joins TRBV7-9 to TRBJ2-3; no clear D gene. This CDR3 has 12 residues. In germline, CDR1 is SEHNR, CDR2 FQNEAQ (reference sequence). Trimming took 2 bases from V and 6 from J, leaving 6 bases between them. CDR3 amino acids: CASSLSLDTQYF. CDR3 coding DNA: TGTGCCAGCAGCTTATCTCTGGATACGCAGTATTTT.

The chain employs TRBV4-2 and TRBJ2-1; TRBD2 matches at 10 bases. Per germline, CDR1 LGHNA and CDR2 YNFKEQ. This CDR3 contains 17 residues. V lost 0 bases to trimming and J lost 6 bases; unmatched junction nucleotides: 8. The CDR3 is CASSQEVSGRSGNEQFF. The CDR3 coding sequence is TGTGCCAGCAGCCAAGAAGTTAGCGGGAGGAGTGGCAATGAGCAGTTCTTC.

This clone was observed a handful of times. The chain employs TRBV5-5 and TRBJ1-1; D unclear. The V end lost 4 bases, the J end lost 0 bases, and 16 bases lay between the germline ends. The CDR3 is 16 amino acids. Germline-derived CDR1 and CDR2 are SGHKS and YYEKEE (reference sequence). This CDR3 is CASSDRRGLMNTEAFF. The CDR3 nucleotides are TGTGCCAGCAGCGACCGACGAGGGCTGATGAACACTGAAGCTTTCTTT.

The rearrangement joins TRBV6-5 to TRBJ2-1, with a tentative D call TRBD2 (6 bases). Trimming cost V 11 bases and J 7 bases, with 24 bases left between them. Germline lookup yields CDR1 MNHEY and CDR2 SVGAGI. The length of the CDR3 is 15 residues. As DNA, the CDR3 is TGTGCCGGGGGGTGTTTGGGGATTTTAGGGAATGAGCAGTTCTTC. Its protein is CAGGCLGILGNEQFF.

CDR3 loop: CASGGGVEGYTF. The DNA for the CDR3 is TGTGCCAGCGGCGGGGGGGTCGAGGGCTACACCTTC. The J gene is TRBJ1-2, the V gene TRBV6-5, with D perhaps TRBD1 (5 bases). The germline V and J ends were trimmed by 8 bases and 8 bases, with 15 bases remaining between them. In germline, CDR1 is MNHEY, CDR2 SVGAGI. The CDR3 loop spans 12 amino acids.

The sample holds many counts of this clone. The V gene is TRBV7-9, the J gene TRBJ2-3; D is perhaps TRBD1 (7 bases). The CDR3 is 17 residues long. Germline V gene lookup returns CDR1 SEHNR and CDR2 FQNEAQ (reference sequence). V was pared by 5 bases and J by 3 bases, with 21 bases between. CDR3 bases: TGTGCCAGCAGCACCCGCCCCCAGGGGGGAAGAACAGATACGCAGTATTTT. It yields the protein CASSTRPQGGRTDTQYF.

This clone was recorded a few times. This chain joins TRBV19 and TRBJ1-5; 7 bases line up with TRBD1. Germline assignment: CDR1 LNHDA and CDR2 SQIVND (reference sequence). The CDR3 sequence is 18 residues long. V was pared by 4 bases and J by 0 bases, with 12 bases of the junction left unmatched. The CDR3 region is CASSTLWVGTVSNQPQHF. The DNA of the CDR3 is TGTGCCAGTAGTACCCTCTGGGTGGGGACAGTTAGCAATCAGCCCCAGCATTTT.

This clone turned up a few times. J is TRBJ2-7 and V is TRBV6-1; D ambiguous. Trimming pared 7 bases from V and 0 bases from J, leaving 10 bases between. The CDR3 covers 13 residues. Per the germline V gene, CDR1 is MNHNS and CDR2 is SASEGT. The CDR3 sequence is CASTLLSSYEQYF. The CDR3 nucleotides are TGTGCCAGCACCCTATTGAGCTCCTACGAGCAGTACTTC.

This clone has more than one count but fewer than ten. The chain joins TRBV18 to TRBJ1-1; 7 nucleotides line up with TRBD1. CDR3 length: 15 amino acids. V gave up 3 bases and J gave up 5 bases; unmatched junction bases: 9. Germline V gene data show CDR1 as KGHSH and CDR2 as LQKENI. The CDR3: CASSPEGGARTEAFF. The CDR3 bases are TGTGCCAGCTCACCGGAAGGGGGCGCGAGAACTGAAGCTTTCTTT.

This sequence joins TRBV19 and TRBJ2-2; 7 nucleotides line up with TRBD2. V was clipped by 7 bases and J by 0 bases; unmatched bases: 8. The CDR3 is made up of 16 amino acids. Germline CDR1 reads LNHDA; CDR2 reads SQIVND (reference sequence). CDR3 DNA sequence: TGTGCCAGTAAGGATCGAGGGAGGGCGAACACCGGGGAGCTGTTTTTT. It codes for CASKDRGRANTGELFF.